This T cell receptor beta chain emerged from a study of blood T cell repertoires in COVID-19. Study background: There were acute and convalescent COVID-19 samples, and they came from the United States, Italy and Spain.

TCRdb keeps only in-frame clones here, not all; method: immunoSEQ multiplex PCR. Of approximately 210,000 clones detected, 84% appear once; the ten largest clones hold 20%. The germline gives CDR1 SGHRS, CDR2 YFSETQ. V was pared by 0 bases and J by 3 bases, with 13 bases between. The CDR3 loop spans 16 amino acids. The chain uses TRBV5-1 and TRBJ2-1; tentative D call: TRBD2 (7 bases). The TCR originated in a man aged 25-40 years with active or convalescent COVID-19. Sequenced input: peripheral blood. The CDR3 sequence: CASSLGPGGVYNEQFF. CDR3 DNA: TGCGCCAGCAGCTTGGGGCCGGGGGGCGTCTACAATGAGCAGTTCTTC.